The present T cell receptor beta chain was sequenced within a study of blood T cell repertoires in COVID-19. Across the study: Both acute and convalescent COVID-19 samples were obtained from the United States, Italy and Spain. From T cells, B-cell-depleted T cells, or PBMCs came the material, which was cDNA or gDNA.

Germline V gene data show CDR1 as SGHNT and CDR2 as YYREEE (reference sequence). The CDR3 contains 15 residues. Trimming shortened V by 3 bases and J by 8 bases, and 19 bases separated the two germline ends. Original data processing: Estimates of nucleated cell counts were drawn from the amplification of reference gene primers. Measured with immunoSEQ multiplex PCR; TCRdb has only the in-frame clones, and not every one. The V and J calls and clone size come from that table; D and trimming were worked out from the DNA. The sample shows 45,000 to 50,000 clones, around 80% of them seen only once. The chain uses TRBV5-4 and TRBJ2-3; D might be TRBD2 (6 bases). The sequenced sample was peripheral blood. This clonotype originated in a man older than 75 in a cohort sampled during active COVID-19. The CDR3 sequence: CASSWRDLAQSTQYF. For the CDR3, the DNA is TGTGCCAGCAGCTGGAGGGATCTAGCGCAGAGTACGCAGTATTTT.